Listed here are 2 T cell receptor beta chains from one sample, sequenced in a study of CD8+ T cells in alopecia areata (dated by TCRdb to 2016 to 2018). Library construction relied on the immunoSEQ multiplex PCR assay. RNA was extracted from all samples and reverse transcribed into cDNA as template for TCR sequencing. TCRdb provides this immuneACCESS table in a form limited to in-frame rearrangements. Some clones are lacking; in checked studies, under half of them reflect an unresolved V gene, and why the rest are absent is not known. The sample records 200,000 to 250,000 clones, more than 45% of which are singletons. The top ten constitute 1.5% to 2% of the sample. This sample's time point label indicates: less than five weeks on oral tofacitinib. Per the publication, the treatment or condition label means: oral pan-JAK inhibitor, 5-10 mg twice daily. Source: CD4+ T cells sorted from blood, taken at week 4, from a patient treated with tofacitinib. The receptor set was obtained from a human donor with alopecia areata.

On this clone: Other DNA variants within this sample encode the same CDR3. V usage is TRBV30 and J usage is TRBJ2-3; no definite D call. Looked up from germline, CDR1 is GTSNPN and CDR2 is SVGIG (reference sequence). Trimming removed 1 base from V and 2 bases from J, with 7 bases in between. The CDR3 length is 13 residues. The CDR3 nucleotides are TGTGCCTGGAGTGGGGTCTCCACAGATACGCAGTATTTT. The encoded protein is CAWSGVSTDTQYF.

This chain's CDR3 is CASSFTGHTGELFF. The CDR3 DNA reads as TGTGCCAGCAGCTTCACAGGGCACACCGGGGAGCTGTTTTTT. The chain employs TRBV7-9 and TRBJ2-2; a weak D match, TRBD1 (6 bases). Trimming pared 3 bases from V and 3 bases from J, leaving 8 bases between. Germline loops: CDR1 SEHNR, CDR2 FQNEAQ (reference sequence). CDR3 length: 14 residues.